This TCR beta chain was recorded in a study of chemoradiotherapy in HPV16-positive cancers. The overall study: Candidate HPV-specific clones and shared TCR motifs came from two HPV16-positive patients.

The CDR3 totals 15 residues. Germline loops: CDR1 LNHDA, CDR2 SQIVND (reference sequence). J was trimmed by 7 bases and V by 6 bases; bases with no gene match: 12. Produced via immunoSEQ multiplex PCR; TCRdb's table is partial and in-frame only. The sample contains thousands of clones, around 81% of which appear only once. Samples were taken several times over chemoradiotherapy. This clone was observed a handful of times. The chain has TRBV19 and TRBJ1-5, with TRBD1 matching 7 bases. This receptor was identified in a human donor with HPV-associated anogenital cancer. The sample was taken from a patient who underwent chemoradiotherapy. The CDR3 region is CASSPILGGPQPQHF. CDR3 nucleotides: TGTGCCAGTAGCCCTATCTTAGGGGGCCCCCAGCCCCAGCATTTT. Variable domain in full (rest from reference TRBV19 and TRBJ1-5): DGGITQSPKYLFRKEGQNVTLSCEQNLNHDAMYWYRQDPGQGLRLIYYSQIVNDFQKGDIAEGYSVSREKKESFPLTVTSAQKNPTAFYLCASSPILGGPQPQHFGDGTRLSIL.